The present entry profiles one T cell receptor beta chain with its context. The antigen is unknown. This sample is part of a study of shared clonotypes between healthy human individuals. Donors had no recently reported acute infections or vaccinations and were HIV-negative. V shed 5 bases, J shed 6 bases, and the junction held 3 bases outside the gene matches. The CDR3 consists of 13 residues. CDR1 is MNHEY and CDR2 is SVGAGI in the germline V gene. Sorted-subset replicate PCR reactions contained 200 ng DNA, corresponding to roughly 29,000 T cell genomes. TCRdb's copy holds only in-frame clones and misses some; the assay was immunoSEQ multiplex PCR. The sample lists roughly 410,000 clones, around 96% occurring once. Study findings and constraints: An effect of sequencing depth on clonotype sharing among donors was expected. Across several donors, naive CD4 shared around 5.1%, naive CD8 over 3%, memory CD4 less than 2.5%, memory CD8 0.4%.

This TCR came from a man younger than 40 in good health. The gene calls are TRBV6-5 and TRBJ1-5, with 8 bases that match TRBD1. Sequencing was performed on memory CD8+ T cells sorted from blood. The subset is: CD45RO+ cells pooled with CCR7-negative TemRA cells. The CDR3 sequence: CASSPRGPQPQHF. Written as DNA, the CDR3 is TGTGCCAGCAGTCCCAGGGGGCCTCAGCCCCAGCATTTT.